This section outlines one T cell receptor (beta chain) sequence together with its context. What it binds is not known. In TCRdb, the reads were re-called with MiXCR into one record per CDR3 protein. This table holds about 150,000 distinct CDR3 sequences, approximately 17% found once. This entry is derived from a study of T cell repertoires in cytomegalovirus infection. Overall study: A matching HLA type, together with CMV infection, was signaled by public TCR beta signatures.

Overall study findings and caveats: Summed frequency of shared TCR beta families picked out CMV carriers who also had the relevant HLA. Dominating the ex vivo response were HLA-C-restricted CMV-specific TCR beta clonotypes.

CDR1 SEHNR and CDR2 FQNEAQ come from the germline V gene (reference sequence). The V end was cut by 5 bases, the J end by 2 bases, with 10 bases between. This CDR3 is 13 amino acids long. The chain is built from TRBV7-9 and TRBJ2-7; D gene uncertain. This clonotype originated in a human donor in good health (CMV status not recorded). Some clones in this sample may be carry-over from other donors' samples. Specimen: CD8+ T cells from PBMCs. Here the CDR3 reads CASSHDGAYEQYF. The CDR3 DNA follows: TGTGCCAGCAGCCACGACGGAGCCTACGAGCAGTACTTC.